The source of this T cell receptor beta chain is a study of blood T cell repertoires in COVID-19. Study-wide context: Both acute and convalescent COVID-19 samples were obtained from the United States, Italy and Spain.

How the authors handled the data: Amplification of reference gene primers was used by the study to estimate nucleated cell counts. Using immunoSEQ multiplex PCR, the repertoire was profiled, and TCRdb retains in-frame clones only, with some absent. D and trimming were read from the DNA, whereas the V and J calls and clone size are those reported in that table. Counted here are over 130,000 clones, 85% to 90% occurring once; the ten biggest clones make up about 5.8%. The TCR sequence derives from a human donor in a cohort sampled during active COVID-19. Sample: peripheral blood.

The CDR3 region is CASSQGFGRTWNYGYTF. The CDR3 DNA reads as TGTGCCAGCAGCCAAGGATTCGGGAGGACTTGGAACTATGGCTACACCTTC. The chain uses TRBV3-1 (or the pseudogene TRBV3-2) and TRBJ1-2; D gene uncertain. Germline V gene lookup returns CDR1 LGHDT and CDR2 YNNKEL (reference sequence). The CDR3 has 17 residues. Trimming removed 1 base from V and 2 bases from J, with 17 bases in between.